This entry lists 26 T cell receptor beta chains sequenced from one sample in a study of OX40 agonist ivuxolimab in advanced cancers. Some clones are missing from TCRdb's copy, which holds only in-frame ones; the method was immunoSEQ multiplex PCR. The profile covers about 73,000 clones, with roughly 86% appearing a single time and 0.68% taken by the ten largest. The sample was CD4+ or CD8+ T cells sorted from blood, taken in a trial of the OX40 agonist ivuxolimab. The receptor source for this set is an adult with an advanced solid tumor such as melanoma, head and neck, liver or kidney cancer.

This sequence joins TRBV7-2 and TRBJ2-4, with 8 nucleotides matching TRBD2. This CDR3 is built from 16 residues. V lost 1 base and J lost 6; bases outside the gene matches: 8. The V gene's germline CDR1 is SGHTA and CDR2 FQGNSA. DNA of the CDR3: TGTGCCAGCAGCTTAGGGCCCGGGGGGGGCAGAAACATTCAGTACTTC. This encodes CASSLGPGGGRNIQYF.

The chain employs TRBV6-1 and TRBJ2-1, with 7 bases identical to TRBD1. The CDR3 sequence is 15 residues long. The junction had 8 bases not matched to a gene; V was cut back by 5 bases and J by 4 bases. Germline V CDR1 and CDR2: MNHNS, SASEGT. The chain's CDR3 is CASSLGTEPYNEQFF. As DNA, the CDR3 is TGTGCCAGCAGTCTCGGGACAGAGCCTTACAATGAGCAGTTCTTC.

In this sample, this clone turned up once. The genes are TRBV18 and TRBJ1-2; TRBD1 aligns across 7 bases. CDR1 and CDR2 (germline): KGHSH, LQKENI. The CDR3 runs 14 residues. The J segment lost 5 bases and the V segment lost 3 bases, leaving 6 bases of the junction unmatched. The CDR3 DNA reads TGTGCCAGCTCACCCGACAGGGAGGGGTATGGCTACACCTTC. The encoded protein is CASSPDREGYGYTF.

The rearrangement joins TRBV10-3 to TRBJ2-7, with D perhaps being TRBD1 or TRBD2 (5 bases each). The CDR3 is 12 amino acids. The V and J ends lost 6 bases and 3 bases respectively, with 9 bases between them. Germline V CDR1 and CDR2: ENHRY, SYGVKD. The CDR3, as DNA: TGTGCCATCAGCGGGACCGTCTACGAGCAGTACTTC. Its protein is CAISGTVYEQYF.

This clone was seen only once. The chain employs TRBV11-2 and TRBJ2-5, with TRBD1 matching over 9 bases. Germline CDR1 reads SGHAT; CDR2 reads FQNNGV. The V segment lost 5 bases and the J segment 2 bases; nucleotides outside the gene matches: 3. The CDR3 covers 14 residues. CDR3 in amino acids: CASSRDRAQETQYF. The CDR3 nucleotides are TGTGCCAGCAGCCGGGACAGGGCGCAAGAGACCCAGTACTTC.

The rearrangement links TRBV5-1 to TRBJ2-2; the match to TRBD2 covers 8 bases. With V trimmed by 2 bases and J by 6 bases, 3 bases remained unmatched. The CDR3 is 14 amino acids. Germline values: CDR1 SGHRS, CDR2 YFSETQ. The CDR3 sequence: CASSLLAEAGELFF. The CDR3 region has the DNA TGCGCCAGCAGCTTACTAGCGGAGGCCGGGGAGCTGTTTTTT.

The V gene is TRBV6-4, the J gene TRBJ2-1; tentative D call: TRBD1 (6 bases). The length of the CDR3 is 14 residues. CDR1 and CDR2 (germline): MRHNA, SNTAGT. Trimming took off 6 bases at V and 6 bases at J, with 15 bases between the two ends. CDR3 amino acids: CASSQVGHSNEQFF. The CDR3 region has the DNA TGTGCCAGCAGCCAAGTGGGACACAGCAATGAGCAGTTCTTC.

This sequence joins TRBV6-6 and TRBJ2-7; D gene unclear. The CDR3 totals 15 residues. Between the trimmed V and J ends, which lost 2 bases and 9 bases, there was a span of 20 bases. Per germline, CDR1 MNHNY and CDR2 SVGAGI (reference sequence). CDR3 sequence: CASSYNGPSYDGQYF. The CDR3 DNA is TGTGCCAGCAGTTACAATGGACCGAGCTACGACGGGCAGTACTTC.

The chain links TRBV6-6 to TRBJ2-2; D is perhaps TRBD2 (5 bases). Germline V CDR1 and CDR2: MNHNY, SVGAGI (reference sequence). The V end was cut by 5 bases, the J end by 7 bases, with 8 bases between. There are 12 residues in the CDR3. This chain's CDR3 is CASSRRGGELFF. CDR3 nucleotide sequence: TGTGCCAGCAGTAGACGGGGCGGGGAGCTGTTTTTT.

This clone was seen only a few times. This chain joins TRBV6-1 and TRBJ1-2, with D tentatively TRBD1 (6 bases). The germline CDR1 and CDR2 sequences are MNHNS and SASEGT. V lost 4 bases to trimming and J lost 8 bases, with 14 bases between them. The CDR3 runs 13 residues. CDR3 region: CASSGTDRRGYTF. In DNA form, the CDR3 reads TGTGCCAGCAGTGGGACAGACAGAAGGGGCTACACCTTC.

The rearrangement uses TRBV6-6 and TRBJ1-3; maybe TRBD1 (6 bases). The CDR3 loop spans 14 amino acids. V was shortened by 6 bases and J by 6 bases, with 15 bases between the two germline ends. Per the germline V gene, CDR1 is MNHNY and CDR2 is SVGAGI (reference sequence). This CDR3 is CASSSSGQLNTIYF. Written as DNA, the CDR3 is TGTGCCAGCAGCTCCTCGGGACAATTAAACACCATATATTTT.

The J gene is TRBJ2-7, the V gene TRBV12-5; D is unclear. Looked up from germline, CDR1 is LGHNT and CDR2 is FRNRAP. This CDR3 region has 14 residues. Trimming cost V 4 bases and J 2 bases, with 12 bases left between them. The CDR3 nucleotides read TGTGCTAGTGGTTCCACCCGGCCTACCTACGAGCAGTACTTC. It yields the protein CASGSTRPTYEQYF.

In its sample, this clone was seen a few times. The V and J genes are TRBV11-2 and TRBJ2-1; 12 bases are shared with TRBD2. The junction had 5 bases not matched to a gene; V was cut back by 4 bases and J by 7 bases. Germline V CDR1 and CDR2: SGHAT, FQNNGV. There are 15 residues in the CDR3. CDR3 sequence reads: CASSSSGRAGNEQFF. CDR3 nucleotide sequence: TGTGCCAGCAGCTCTAGCGGGAGGGCGGGAAATGAGCAGTTCTTC.

J is TRBJ1-5 and V is TRBV28; 7 nucleotides align to TRBD1. Germline values: CDR1 MDHEN, CDR2 SYDVKM. V lost 6 bases, J lost 2 bases, and 10 bases stayed unmatched. The CDR3 is made up of 16 amino acids. CDR3 region: CASRNSGGGGNQPQHF. As DNA, the CDR3 is TGTGCCAGCAGAAACTCAGGGGGGGGTGGCAATCAGCCCCAGCATTTT.

This chain links TRBV7-6 with TRBJ2-7; a possible D gene is TRBD1 (5 bases). Per the germline V gene, CDR1 is SGHVS and CDR2 is FNYEAQ. The V and J ends lost 3 bases and 6 bases respectively, with 15 bases between them. There are 14 residues in the CDR3. Written as DNA, the CDR3 is TGTGCCAGCAGCTTGGCTAGGGGTAGAGGCGAGCAGTACTTC. Protein product: CASSLARGRGEQYF.

Here the CDR3 reads CASSRWGQNYGYTF. CDR3 in DNA: TGCGCCAGCAGTCGGTGGGGGCAAAACTATGGCTACACCTTC. The V gene is TRBV23-1, the J gene TRBJ1-2; maybe TRBD1 (6 bases). TRBV23-1 counts as an open reading frame of uncertain function. This CDR3 is 14 amino acids long. Trimming cost V 4 bases and J 2 bases, with 11 bases left between them.

The CDR3 DNA sequence: TGTGCCAGCAGCTTAGCCCTGGAGAATCGAGGTGAGCAGTTCTTC. The encoded protein is CASSLALENRGEQFF. The V gene is TRBV7-2, the J gene TRBJ2-1; D is ambiguous. V gave up 0 bases and J gave up 9 bases, with 15 bases separating them. From germline, CDR1 is SGHTA and CDR2 FQGNSA. This CDR3 region has 15 residues.

J is TRBJ2-7 and V is TRBV18; D gene uncertain. The CDR3 is 13 residues long. The germline V and J ends were trimmed by 1 base and 6 bases, with 10 bases remaining between them. Germline V gives CDR1 KGHSH, CDR2 LQKENI. The CDR3 coding sequence is TGTGCCAGCTCACCACTTGAAGGATCCGAGCAGTACTTC. The encoded protein is CASSPLEGSEQYF.

CDR3 in DNA: TGTGCCACCAGCAGAGGGGGACAGGGACAAGAGACCCAGTACTTC. It translates to CATSRGGQGQETQYF. This chain connects TRBV15 to TRBJ2-5; 9 positions agree with TRBD1. The germline V gene has CDR1 LNHNV and CDR2 YYDKDF (reference sequence). The ends lost 1 base at V and 2 bases at J; junction bases unmatched: 2. The CDR3 extends over 15 amino acids.

The chain carries TRBV11-2 and TRBJ1-1; D gene unclear. Trimming removed 0 bases from V and 0 bases from J, with 8 bases in between. CDR3 length equals 15 residues. Germline CDR1 SGHAT, CDR2 FQNNGV. The CDR3 sequence is CASSLEHQMNTEAFF. As DNA, the CDR3 is TGTGCCAGCAGCTTAGAACATCAGATGAACACTGAAGCTTTCTTT.

Comments on this clone: Distinct nucleotide sequences in the sample also encode this CDR3. In DNA, the CDR3 is TGTGCCAGTAGTATTCGGGGCCCTGGGGCCAACGTCCTGACTTTC. This sequence encodes CASSIRGPGANVLTF. This sequence joins TRBV19 and TRBJ2-6, with D possibly being TRBD1 or TRBD2 (5 bases each). This CDR3 contains 15 residues. Trimming pared 3 bases from V and 2 bases from J, leaving 8 bases between. The germline CDR1 and CDR2 sequences are LNHDA and SQIVND (reference sequence).

This chain connects TRBV9 to TRBJ2-1, with 9 bases matching TRBD2. Germline V gives CDR1 SGDLS, CDR2 YYNGEE. Trimming removed 0 bases from V and 9 bases from J; junction bases left unmatched: 7. The CDR3 runs to 15 residues. In DNA form, the CDR3 reads TGTGCCAGCAGCGTAGAGGTTAGCGGGGGAGCTGAGCAGTTCTTC. This codes for CASSVEVSGGAEQFF.

This chain joins TRBV7-9 and TRBJ1-5, with 10 bases fitting TRBD1. Trimming took 5 bases from V and 5 from J; bases not matched to a gene: 12. Germline-derived CDR1 and CDR2 are SEHNR and FQNEAQ (reference sequence). This CDR3 is 17 amino acids long. The CDR3 region has the DNA TGTGCCAGCAGCCCCGGGACAGGGGTGGTTAGGGATCAGCCCCAGCATTTT. Protein sequence: CASSPGTGVVRDQPQHF.

The chain recombines TRBV30 with TRBJ1-1; D remains ambiguous. CDR1 GTSNPN and CDR2 SVGIG come from the germline V gene (reference sequence). The CDR3 loop spans 13 amino acids. Between the trimmed V and J ends, which lost 4 bases and 7 bases, there was a span of 16 bases. The DNA for the CDR3 is TGTGCCTGGACCCTCCGAACGTGGAGTGAAGCTTTCTTT. This gives the protein CAWTLRTWSEAFF.

This rearrangement joins TRBV6-5 to TRBJ1-2, with a tentative D call TRBD1 (6 bases). V was trimmed by 8 bases and J by 5 bases, leaving 15 bases between them. Germline V gives CDR1 MNHEY, CDR2 SVGAGI. CDR3 size: 13 residues. The CDR3 DNA sequence: TGTGCCAGCCGGTGGAAGGGGGGGTATGGCTACACCTTC. Its translation: CASRWKGGYGYTF.

This chain connects TRBV5-1 to TRBJ1-2; D perhaps matches TRBD1 (6 bases). V lost 4 bases and J 4 bases, leaving 11 bases between the germline ends. CDR3 length: 13 residues. Per germline, CDR1 SGHRS and CDR2 YFSETQ. As DNA, the CDR3 is TGCGCCAGCAGCCCGCAGGGGAGCTATGGCTACACCTTC. It yields the protein CASSPQGSYGYTF. Full variable domain (outside the CDR3, taken from reference TRBV5-1 and TRBJ1-2): KAGVTQTPRYLIKTRGQQVTLSCSPISGHRSVSWYQQTPGQGLQFLFEYFSETQRNKGNFPGRFSGRQFSNSRSEMNVSTLELGDSALYLCASSPQGSYGYTFGSGTRLTVV.